The rows below give T cell receptor beta chains drawn from one sample of a study of T cell responses to AZD1222 COVID-19 vaccine. TCRdb's table, derived via immunoSEQ multiplex PCR, lists solely in-frame clones and lacks some. The data hold approximately 150,000 clones, with approximately 92% observed a single time. The sequencing used peripheral blood, collected on day 0 of AZD1222 vaccination. These receptors all come from an adult in good health. CDR3s include the opening cysteine and the closing phenylalanine or tryptophan. D genes are given only for firm matches. Size is omitted from some rows. Given values are once, few, many or a class for expanded clones.

v_call	j_call	clone_size	d_call	cdr3_nt	cdr3_aa
TRBV28	TRBJ1-4	-	-	TGTGCCAGCAGCCAGGCGTCGGTACCCGAAAGAAAGAAACTGTTTTTT	CASSQASVPERKKLFF
TRBV3-1/TRBV3-2	TRBJ1-2	-	TRBD1	TGTGCCAGCAGCCAAGGGGCAGGGGGCGCGAGTGGCTACACCTTC	CASSQGAGGASGYTF
TRBV7-9	TRBJ1-1	-	-	TGTGCCAGCAGCTTAGGTGGGGGTTTGAGCACTGAAGCTTTCTTT	CASSLGGGLSTEAFF
TRBV4-1	TRBJ2-7	-	TRBD1	TGCGCCAGCAGCCCCGGACAGGGGCCTACCTACGAGCAGTACTTC	CASSPGQGPTYEQYF
TRBV28	TRBJ1-5	-	-	TGTGCCAGCAGGGTTTATAGCAATCAGCCCCAGCATTTT	CASRVYSNQPQHF
TRBV6-5	TRBJ1-2	-	-	TGTGCCAGCAGTTACTCGGTTTGGGCTGGTGGCTACACCTTC	CASSYSVWAGGYTF
TRBV2	TRBJ1-4	-	-	TGTGCCAGCAGTCCCGAGTGGAGCTCGTATTTAAAACTGTTTTTT	CASSPEWSSYLKLFF
TRBV6-5	TRBJ1-5	once	-	TGTGCCAGCATGGCAGCGAGCAATCAGCCCCAGCATTTT	CASMAASNQPQHF
TRBV2	TRBJ1-6	-	TRBD1	TGTGCCAGCAGTTCCGGGACAGGGCCCCATTATAATTCACCCCTCCACTTT	CASSSGTGPHYNSPLHF
TRBV5-6	TRBJ1-2	-	-	TGTGCCAGCAGCTTACTATGGGAGGCTCCATATGGCTACACCTTC	CASSLLWEAPYGYTF
TRBV20-1	TRBJ1-2	-	-	TGCAGTGCTAGAAGCGTTTATGGCTACACCTTC	CSARSVYGYTF
TRBV18	TRBJ1-4	-	-	TGTGCCAGCTCACCACGGGGAAACCGGGACATCGTGACTAAACTGTTTTTT	CASSPRGNRDIVTKLFF
TRBV6-2/TRBV6-3	TRBJ1-5	-	-	TGTGCCAGCAGTAAGGAGGGGGAGAGGCAGCCCCAGCATTTT	CASSKEGERQPQHF
TRBV14	TRBJ1-2	-	-	TGTGCCAGCAGCCAAGCGCCAGCTATGTATGGCTACACCTTC	CASSQAPAMYGYTF
TRBV7-2	TRBJ2-7	-	-	TGTGCCAGCAGCGTCAGACTAGGGACCGATTACGAGCAGTACTTC	CASSVRLGTDYEQYF
TRBV9	TRBJ2-5	-	-	TGTGCCAGCAGCGTAAGGGGACGGGAGGAGACCCAGTACTTC	CASSVRGREETQYF
TRBV5-1	TRBJ2-3	-	TRBD1	TGCGCCAGCAGCTTAGGACAGGGCAGCCCAGATACGCAGTATTTT	CASSLGQGSPDTQYF
TRBV4-1	TRBJ1-1	-	-	TGCGCCAGCAGCCAAGATCGGGAAGCAACAGGGTTGAAACCTGAAGCTTTCTTT	CASSQDREATGLKPEAFF
TRBV10-3	TRBJ1-6	-	TRBD1	TGTGCCATCAGTGAGGGACAGGGCCTCCAGGGCTATAATTCACCCCTCCACTTT	CAISEGQGLQGYNSPLHF
TRBV29-1	TRBJ2-1	-	-	TGCAGCGAGTTAGACAGCTCCTACAATGAGCAGTTCTTC	CSELDSSYNEQFF
TRBV5-1	TRBJ1-2	once	-	TGCGCCAGCAGCAGGGGGAGTAGGACAGCAGCCCCCTATGGCTACACCTTC	CASSRGSRTAAPYGYTF
TRBV15	TRBJ2-3	-	-	TGTGCCACCAGCAGAGATCCCCTCTTCACAGATACGCAGTATTTT	CATSRDPLFTDTQYF
TRBV29-1	TRBJ1-2	-	TRBD1	TGCAGCGTTTCGGACAGGGGGATGGTCTATGGCTACACCTTC	CSVSDRGMVYGYTF
TRBV6-5	TRBJ2-1	-	-	TGTGCCAGCAGCCGGGACGCGTACAATGAGCAGTTCTTC	CASSRDAYNEQFF
TRBV19	TRBJ1-5	-	-	TGTGCCAGTAGTAGGGACCCCAGCAATCAGCCCCAGCATTTT	CASSRDPSNQPQHF
TRBV27	TRBJ1-5	-	TRBD1	TGTGCCAGCAGTGGGGACAGGGCTAGCAATCAGCCCCAGCATTTT	CASSGDRASNQPQHF